This record concerns one T cell receptor (beta chain) sequence. Assay: immunoSEQ multiplex PCR; the TCRdb copy retains only in-frame clones and omits some. The table records 2.3 million or so clones, approximately 93% of them present only once. These data belong to a study of shared clonotypes between healthy human individuals. Germline CDR1 and CDR2: SGHRS and YFSETQ. V was cut by 2 bases and J by 6 bases, with 12 bases left in between. The CDR3 consists of 14 residues. The sequence came from a man aged 18 to 30 in good health. Some clones in this sample may be carry-over from other donors' samples. Sample: naive CD4+ T cells from PBMCs. Subset of the sample: CD45RA+ positively selected. The V gene is TRBV5-1, the J gene TRBJ2-1; maybe TRBD1 (6 bases). DNA of the CDR3: TGCGCCAGCAGCTTAACAACAGGGCCCAATGAGCAGTTCTTC. It yields the protein CASSLTTGPNEQFF.